This TCR beta chain was sequenced during a study of human T cells and chemical hapten exposure. Background on the study: Patients were mainly female, each with alopecia areata, totalis or universalis.

The CDR3 length is 11 residues. Germline CDR1 is SQVTM and CDR2 is ANQGSEA. V lost 4 bases and J 7 bases, leaving 8 bases between the germline ends. One entry per CDR3 protein results from TCRdb running MiXCR on the RACE reads. This sample has 330,000 or so distinct CDR3 sequences, with over 6% found just once. The time point: patch test 2, 6 weeks after DPC sensitization. Treatment of the sample: therapeutic diphenylcyclopropenone sensitization with weekly scalp DPC. This clonotype was seen more than once but under ten times. The material sequenced was whole blood, taken in connection with sensitization to the hapten diphenylcyclopropenone (DPC). This chain joins TRBV29-1 and TRBJ2-1; D call uncertain. The TCR originated in a woman between 18 and 29 years old with alopecia areata. Some clones in this sample may be carry-over from other donors' samples. DNA of the CDR3: TGCAGCGTTGCCGTAGGGAATGAGCAGTTCTTC. As protein: CSVAVGNEQFF.